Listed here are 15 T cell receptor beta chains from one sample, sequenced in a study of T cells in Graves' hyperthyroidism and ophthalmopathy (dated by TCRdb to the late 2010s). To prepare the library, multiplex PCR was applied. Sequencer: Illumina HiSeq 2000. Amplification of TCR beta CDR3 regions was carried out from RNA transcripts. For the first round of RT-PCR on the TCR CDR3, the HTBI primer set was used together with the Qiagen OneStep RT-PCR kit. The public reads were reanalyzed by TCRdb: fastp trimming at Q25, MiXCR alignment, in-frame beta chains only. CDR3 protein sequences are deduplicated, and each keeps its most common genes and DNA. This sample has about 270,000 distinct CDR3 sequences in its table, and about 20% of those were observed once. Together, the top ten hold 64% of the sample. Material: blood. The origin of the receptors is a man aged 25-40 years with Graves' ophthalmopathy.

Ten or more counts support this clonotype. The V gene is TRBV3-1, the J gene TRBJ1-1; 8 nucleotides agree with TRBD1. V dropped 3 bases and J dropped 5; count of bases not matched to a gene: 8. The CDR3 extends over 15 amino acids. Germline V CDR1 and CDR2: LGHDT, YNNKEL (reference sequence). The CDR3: CASSQTRTGRTEAFF. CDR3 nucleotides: TGTGCCAGCAGCCAGACCAGGACAGGGAGGACTGAAGCTTTCTTT.

As DNA, the CDR3 is TGTGCCAGCAGGCCGACAGGAGCCTACGAGCAGTACTTC. This translates into CASRPTGAYEQYF. The chain joins TRBV6-1 to TRBJ2-7; a weak D match, TRBD1 (6 bases). Germline lookup yields CDR1 MNHNS and CDR2 SASEGT. CDR3 length: 13 residues. Deletions cut 6 bases from V and 2 bases from J, with 11 bases between.

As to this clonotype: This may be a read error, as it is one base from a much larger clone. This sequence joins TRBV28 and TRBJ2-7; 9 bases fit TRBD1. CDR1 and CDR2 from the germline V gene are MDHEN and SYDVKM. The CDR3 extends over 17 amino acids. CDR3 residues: CASSSPRLQGASYEQHF. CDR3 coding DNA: TGTGCCAGCAGTTCCCCCAGGCTACAGGGGGCTTCTTACGAGCAGCACTTC.

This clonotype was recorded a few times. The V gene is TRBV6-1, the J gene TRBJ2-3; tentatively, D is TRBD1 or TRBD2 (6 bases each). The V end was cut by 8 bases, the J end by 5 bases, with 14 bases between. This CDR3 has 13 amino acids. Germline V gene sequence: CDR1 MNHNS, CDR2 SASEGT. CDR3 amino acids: CASLGGGGDTQYF. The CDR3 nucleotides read TGTGCCAGCCTAGGAGGAGGGGGAGATACGCAGTATTTT.

CDR3 loop: CASSQAGLAGLEQYF. In nucleotides, the CDR3 is TGTGCCAGCAGCCAAGCGGGTCTAGCGGGGCTCGAGCAGTACTTC. The chain has TRBV14 and TRBJ2-7; 9 bases align to TRBD2. V lost 1 base and J lost 6; bases outside the gene matches: 7. This CDR3 contains 15 residues. Germline V gives CDR1 SGHDN, CDR2 FVKESK.

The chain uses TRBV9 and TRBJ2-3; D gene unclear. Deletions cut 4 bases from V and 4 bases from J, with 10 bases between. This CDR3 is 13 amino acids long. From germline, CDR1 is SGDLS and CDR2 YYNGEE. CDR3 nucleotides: TGTGCCAGCAGCTCGGGCAGGCCAGATACGCAGTATTTT. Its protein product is CASSSGRPDTQYF. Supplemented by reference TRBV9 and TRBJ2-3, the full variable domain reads DSGVTQTPKHLITATGQRVTLRCSPRSGDLSVYWYQQSLDQGLQFLIQYYNGEERAKGNILERFSAQQFPDLHSELNLSSLELGDSALYFCASSSGRPDTQYFGPGTRLTVL.

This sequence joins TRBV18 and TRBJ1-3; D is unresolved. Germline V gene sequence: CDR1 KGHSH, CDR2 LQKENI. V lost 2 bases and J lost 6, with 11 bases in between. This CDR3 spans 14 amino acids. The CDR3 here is CASSPSQSSNTIYF. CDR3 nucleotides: TGTGCCAGCTCACCAAGTCAATCGTCAAACACCATATATTTT.

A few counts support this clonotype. The CDR3 DNA reads TGTGCCAGCGGGCTAGCGGGAGGTGCGAACACCGGGGAGCTGTTTTTT. It encodes CASGLAGGANTGELFF. This rearrangement joins TRBV14 to TRBJ2-2; 11 bases are shared with TRBD2. Unmatched junction bases numbered 5, after V lost 8 bases and J lost 0 bases. Germline assignment: CDR1 SGHDN and CDR2 FVKESK. The CDR3 is 16 amino acids.

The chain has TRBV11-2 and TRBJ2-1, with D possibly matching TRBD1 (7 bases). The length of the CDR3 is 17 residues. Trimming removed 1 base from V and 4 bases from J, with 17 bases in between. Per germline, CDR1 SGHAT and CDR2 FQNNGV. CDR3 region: CASSLVRGDSQYNEQFF. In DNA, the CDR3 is TGTGCCAGCAGCTTAGTTAGGGGGGACAGCCAATACAATGAGCAGTTCTTC.

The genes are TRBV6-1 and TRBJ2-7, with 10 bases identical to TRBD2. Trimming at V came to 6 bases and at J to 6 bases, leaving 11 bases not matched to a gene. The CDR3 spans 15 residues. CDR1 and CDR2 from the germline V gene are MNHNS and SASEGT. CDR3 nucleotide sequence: TGTGCCAGCAGCCAGCGGGAGGGCCATAAGGGCGAGCAGTACTTC. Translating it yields CASSQREGHKGEQYF.

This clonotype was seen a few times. CDR3 in amino acids: CASSFSTGSRQETQYF. CDR3 nucleotides: TGTGCCAGCAGCTTCTCCACTGGGAGTCGCCAAGAGACCCAGTACTTC. The chain employs TRBV7-2 and TRBJ2-5; the D gene is possibly TRBD2 (5 bases). Trimming stripped 3 bases from V and 1 base from J, with 15 bases between. The CDR3 contains 16 residues. Looked up from germline, CDR1 is SGHTA and CDR2 is FQGNSA.

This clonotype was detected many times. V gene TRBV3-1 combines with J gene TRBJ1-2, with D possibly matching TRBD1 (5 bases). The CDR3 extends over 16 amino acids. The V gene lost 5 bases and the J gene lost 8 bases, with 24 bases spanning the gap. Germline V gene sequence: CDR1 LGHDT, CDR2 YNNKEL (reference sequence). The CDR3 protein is CASSEEVRDSIFGYTF. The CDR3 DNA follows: TGTGCCAGCAGCGAGGAAGTCCGGGACTCCATTTTCGGCTACACCTTC.

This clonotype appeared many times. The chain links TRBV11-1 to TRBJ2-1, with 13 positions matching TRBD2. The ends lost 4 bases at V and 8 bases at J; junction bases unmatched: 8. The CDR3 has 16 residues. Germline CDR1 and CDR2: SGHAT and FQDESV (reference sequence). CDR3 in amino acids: CASSSPGLAGWDEQFF. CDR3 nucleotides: TGTGCCAGCAGCTCACCGGGACTAGCGGGATGGGATGAGCAGTTCTTC.

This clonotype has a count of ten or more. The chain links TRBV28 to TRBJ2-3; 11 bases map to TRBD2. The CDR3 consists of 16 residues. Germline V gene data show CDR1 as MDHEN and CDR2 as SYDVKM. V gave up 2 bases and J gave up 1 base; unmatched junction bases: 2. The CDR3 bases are TGTGCCAGCAGTTTAGGACTAGCGGGCGGCACAGATACGCAGTATTTT. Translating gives CASSLGLAGGTDTQYF. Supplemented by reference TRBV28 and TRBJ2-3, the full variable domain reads DVKVTQSSRYLVKRTGEKVFLECVQDMDHENMFWYRQDPGLGLRLIYFSYDVKMKEKGDIPEGYSVSREKKERFSLILESASTNQTSMYLCASSLGLAGGTDTQYFGPGTRLTVL.

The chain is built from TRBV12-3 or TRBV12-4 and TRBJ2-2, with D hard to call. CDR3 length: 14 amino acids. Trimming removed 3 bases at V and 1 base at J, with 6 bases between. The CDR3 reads CASSFHGNTGELFF. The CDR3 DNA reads TGTGCCAGCAGTTTCCACGGGAACACCGGGGAGCTGTTTTTT.